This T cell receptor (beta chain) stems from a study of T-cell reconstitution after alpha-beta-depleted transplantation in children. V was clipped by 0 bases and J by 6 bases; unmatched bases: 7. In germline, CDR1 is LNHNV, CDR2 YYDKDF (reference sequence). CDR3 length equals 15 residues. Ten or more counts support this clonotype. The TCRbeta library was prepared with unique molecular identifiers. TCRdb redid the calling of the PCR reads with MiXCR, one entry per CDR3 protein. The sample has hundreds of thousands of distinct CDR3 sequences, roughly 15% seen once. V usage is TRBV15 and J usage is TRBJ1-2; 7 bases line up with TRBD1. The clonotype comes from a human donor who donated a stem cell graft to a child with acute myeloid leukemia. Here the sequenced sample was PBMCs from the stem cell graft donor, taken from the stem cell graft. This chain's CDR3 is CATSRDTTGIDGYTF. The CDR3 region has the DNA TGTGCCACCAGCAGAGACACGACAGGGATCGATGGCTACACCTTC.